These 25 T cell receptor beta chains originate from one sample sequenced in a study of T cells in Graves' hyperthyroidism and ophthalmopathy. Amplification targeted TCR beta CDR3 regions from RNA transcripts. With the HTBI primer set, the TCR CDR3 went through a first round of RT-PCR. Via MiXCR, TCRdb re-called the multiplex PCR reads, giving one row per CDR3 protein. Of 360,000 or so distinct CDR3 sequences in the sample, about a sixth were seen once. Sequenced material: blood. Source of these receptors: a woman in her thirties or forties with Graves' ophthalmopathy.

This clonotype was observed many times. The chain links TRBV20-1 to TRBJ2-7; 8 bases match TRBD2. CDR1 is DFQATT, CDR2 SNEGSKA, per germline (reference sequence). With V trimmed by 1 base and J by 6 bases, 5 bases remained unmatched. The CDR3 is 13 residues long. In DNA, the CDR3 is TGCAGTGCTAGAGGGACTAGCTATACCGAGCAGTACTTC. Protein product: CSARGTSYTEQYF.

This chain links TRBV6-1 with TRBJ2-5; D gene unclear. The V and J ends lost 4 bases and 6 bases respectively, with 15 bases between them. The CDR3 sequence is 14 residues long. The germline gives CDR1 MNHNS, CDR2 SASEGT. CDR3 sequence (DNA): TGTGCCAGCAGTGTCGAGGTTGACTCAAAGACCCAGTACTTC. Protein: CASSVEVDSKTQYF.

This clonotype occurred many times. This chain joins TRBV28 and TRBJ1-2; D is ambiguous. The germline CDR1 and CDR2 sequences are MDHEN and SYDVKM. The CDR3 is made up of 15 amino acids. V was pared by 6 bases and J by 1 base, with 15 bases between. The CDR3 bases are TGTGCCAGCAGGACCCTGGGGAACTTTAACTATGGCTACACCTTC. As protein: CASRTLGNFNYGYTF.

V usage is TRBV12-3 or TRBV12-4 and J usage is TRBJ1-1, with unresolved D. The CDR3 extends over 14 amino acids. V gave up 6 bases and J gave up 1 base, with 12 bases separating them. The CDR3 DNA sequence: TGTGCCAGCAGCCGTAATTCTCGGAACACTGAAGCTTTCTTT. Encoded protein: CASSRNSRNTEAFF.

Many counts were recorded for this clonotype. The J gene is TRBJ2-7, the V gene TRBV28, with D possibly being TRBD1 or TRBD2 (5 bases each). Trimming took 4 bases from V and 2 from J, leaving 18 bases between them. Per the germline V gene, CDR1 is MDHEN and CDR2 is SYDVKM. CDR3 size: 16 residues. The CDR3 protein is CASSWEPGGPTYEQYF. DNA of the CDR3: TGTGCCAGCAGTTGGGAGCCTGGGGGTCCTACCTACGAGCAGTACTTC.

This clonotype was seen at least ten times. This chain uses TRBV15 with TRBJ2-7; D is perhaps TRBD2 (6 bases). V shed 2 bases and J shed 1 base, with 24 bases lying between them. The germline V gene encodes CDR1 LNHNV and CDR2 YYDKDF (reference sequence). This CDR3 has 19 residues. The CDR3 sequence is CATSRSLPGEGLGSYEQYF. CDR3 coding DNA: TGTGCCACCAGCAGATCTCTTCCGGGAGAGGGGTTGGGATCCTACGAGCAGTACTTC.

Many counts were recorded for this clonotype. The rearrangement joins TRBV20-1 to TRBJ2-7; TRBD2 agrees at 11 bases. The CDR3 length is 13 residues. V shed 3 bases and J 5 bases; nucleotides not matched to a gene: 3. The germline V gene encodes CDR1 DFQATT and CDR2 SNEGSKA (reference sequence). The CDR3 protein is CSASVGLADEQYF. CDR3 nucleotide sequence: TGCAGTGCTAGTGTGGGACTAGCGGACGAGCAGTACTTC.

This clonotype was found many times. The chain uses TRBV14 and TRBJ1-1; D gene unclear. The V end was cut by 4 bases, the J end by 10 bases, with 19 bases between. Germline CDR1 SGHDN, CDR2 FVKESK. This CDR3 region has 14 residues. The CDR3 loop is CASSPTGTTRGAFF. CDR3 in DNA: TGTGCCAGCAGCCCAACCGGCACCACGCGCGGAGCTTTCTTT.

The CDR3 sequence is CATYWTGATGELFF. The CDR3 nucleotides read TGTGCCACCTACTGGACAGGGGCCACCGGGGAGCTGTTTTTT. This chain links TRBV28 with TRBJ2-2; 9 nucleotides line up with TRBD1. The CDR3 consists of 14 residues. Looked up from germline, CDR1 is MDHEN and CDR2 is SYDVKM. V was clipped by 10 bases and J by 4 bases; unmatched bases: 7. The whole variable domain, filled in from reference TRBV28 and TRBJ2-2, reads DVKVTQSSRYLVKRTGEKVFLECVQDMDHENMFWYRQDPGLGLRLIYFSYDVKMKEKGDIPEGYSVSREKKERFSLILESASTNQTSMYLCATYWTGATGELFFGEGSRLTVL.

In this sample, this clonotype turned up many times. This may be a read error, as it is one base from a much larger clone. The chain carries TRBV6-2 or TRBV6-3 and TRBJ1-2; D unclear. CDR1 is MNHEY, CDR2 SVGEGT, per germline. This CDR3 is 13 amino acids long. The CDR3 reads CTSSITTYYGYTF. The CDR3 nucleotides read TGTACCAGCAGCATTACAACCTACTATGGCTACACCTTC.

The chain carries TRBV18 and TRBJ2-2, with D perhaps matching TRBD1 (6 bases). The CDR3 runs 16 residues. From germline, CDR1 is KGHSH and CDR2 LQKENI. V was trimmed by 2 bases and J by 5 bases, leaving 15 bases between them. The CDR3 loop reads CASSPNPGVTTGELFF. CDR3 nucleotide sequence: TGTGCCAGCTCACCAAATCCAGGGGTGACTACCGGGGAGCTGTTTTTT.

This chain's CDR3 is CASSLLAPTDEQFF. In nucleotides, the CDR3 is TGTGCCAGCAGTTTATTAGCTCCAACTGATGAGCAGTTCTTC. The J gene is TRBJ2-1, the V gene TRBV27; D unresolved. V was pared by 1 base and J by 8 bases, with 12 bases between. Germline assignment: CDR1 MNHEY and CDR2 SMNVEV (reference sequence). The CDR3 has 14 residues.

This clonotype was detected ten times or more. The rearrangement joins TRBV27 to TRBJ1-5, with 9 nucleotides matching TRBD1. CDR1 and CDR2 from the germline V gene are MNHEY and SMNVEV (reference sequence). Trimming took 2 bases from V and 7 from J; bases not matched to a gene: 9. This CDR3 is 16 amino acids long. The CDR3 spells CASSLISTGGRQPQHF. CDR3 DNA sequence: TGTGCCAGCAGTTTAATCTCCACAGGGGGCCGGCAGCCCCAGCATTTT.

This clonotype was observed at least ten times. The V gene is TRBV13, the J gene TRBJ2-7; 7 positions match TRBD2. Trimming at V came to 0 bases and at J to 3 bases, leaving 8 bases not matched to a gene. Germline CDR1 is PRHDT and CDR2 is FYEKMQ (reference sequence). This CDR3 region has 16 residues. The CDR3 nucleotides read TGTGCCAGCAGCTTAGGTCTAGCGGAACCCCACTACGAGCAGTACTTC. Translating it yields CASSLGLAEPHYEQYF.

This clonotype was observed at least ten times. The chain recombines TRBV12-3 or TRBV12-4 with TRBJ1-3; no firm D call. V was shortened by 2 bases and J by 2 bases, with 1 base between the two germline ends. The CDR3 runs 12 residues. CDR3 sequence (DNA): TGTGCCAGCAGTTTAACTGGAAACACCATATATTTT. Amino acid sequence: CASSLTGNTIYF.

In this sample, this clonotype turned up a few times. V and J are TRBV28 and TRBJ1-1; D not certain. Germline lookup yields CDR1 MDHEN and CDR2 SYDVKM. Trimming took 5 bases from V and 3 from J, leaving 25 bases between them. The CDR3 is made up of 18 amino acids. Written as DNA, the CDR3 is TGTGCCAGCAGTCACCCATGGGGTAGAGCGAGTCGGGACACTGAAGCTTTCTTT. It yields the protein CASSHPWGRASRDTEAFF.

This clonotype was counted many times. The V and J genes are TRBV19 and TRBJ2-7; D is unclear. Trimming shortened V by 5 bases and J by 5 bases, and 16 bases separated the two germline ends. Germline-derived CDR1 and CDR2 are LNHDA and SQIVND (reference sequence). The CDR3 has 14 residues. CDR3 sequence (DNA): TGTGCCAGTAGTTTCGTGGGGTACGGCCACGAGCAGTACTTC. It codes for CASSFVGYGHEQYF. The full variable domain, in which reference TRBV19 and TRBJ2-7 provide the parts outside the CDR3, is DGGITQSPKYLFRKEGQNVTLSCEQNLNHDAMYWYRQDPGQGLRLIYYSQIVNDFQKGDIAEGYSVSREKKESFPLTVTSAQKNPTAFYLCASSFVGYGHEQYFGPGTRLTVT.

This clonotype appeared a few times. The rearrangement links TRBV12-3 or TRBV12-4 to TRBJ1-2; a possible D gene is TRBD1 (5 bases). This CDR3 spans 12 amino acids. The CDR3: CGTRGRNYGYTF. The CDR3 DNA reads TGTGGTACAAGGGGCCGGAACTATGGCTACACCTTC.

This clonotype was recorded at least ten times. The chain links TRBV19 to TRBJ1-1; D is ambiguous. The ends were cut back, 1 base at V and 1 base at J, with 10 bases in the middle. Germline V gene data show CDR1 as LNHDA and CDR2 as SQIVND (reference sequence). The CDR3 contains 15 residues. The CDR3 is CASSIGPLPNTEAFF. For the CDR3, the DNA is TGTGCCAGTAGTATAGGCCCGTTACCGAACACTGAAGCTTTCTTT.

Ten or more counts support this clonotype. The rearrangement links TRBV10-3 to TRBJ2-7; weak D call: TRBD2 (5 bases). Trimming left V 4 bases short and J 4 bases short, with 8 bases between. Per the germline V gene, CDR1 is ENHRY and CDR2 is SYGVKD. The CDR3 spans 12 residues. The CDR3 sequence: CAISGTGYEQYF. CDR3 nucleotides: TGTGCCATCAGTGGGACTGGGTACGAGCAGTACTTC.

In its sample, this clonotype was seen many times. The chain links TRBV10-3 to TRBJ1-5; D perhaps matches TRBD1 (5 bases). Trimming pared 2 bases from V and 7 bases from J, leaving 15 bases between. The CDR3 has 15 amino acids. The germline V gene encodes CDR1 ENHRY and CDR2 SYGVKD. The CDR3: CAISERWGGEQPQHF. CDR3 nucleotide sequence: TGTGCCATCAGTGAGCGATGGGGCGGGGAGCAGCCCCAGCATTTT.

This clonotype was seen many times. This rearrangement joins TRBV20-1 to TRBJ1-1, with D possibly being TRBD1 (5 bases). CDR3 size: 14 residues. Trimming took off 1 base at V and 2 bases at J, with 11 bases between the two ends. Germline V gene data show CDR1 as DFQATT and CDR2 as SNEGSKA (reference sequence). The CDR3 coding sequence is TGCAGTGCTAGAGGAGCGGGGCAAAACACTGAAGCTTTCTTT. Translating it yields CSARGAGQNTEAFF.

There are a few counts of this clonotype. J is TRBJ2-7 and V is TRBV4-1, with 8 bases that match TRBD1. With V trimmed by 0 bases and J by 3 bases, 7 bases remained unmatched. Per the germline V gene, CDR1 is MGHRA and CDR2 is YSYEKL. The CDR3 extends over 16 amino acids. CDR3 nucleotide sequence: TGCGCCAGCAGCCAAGAGCCGGGACAGGTAGACTACGAGCAGTACTTC. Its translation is CASSQEPGQVDYEQYF.

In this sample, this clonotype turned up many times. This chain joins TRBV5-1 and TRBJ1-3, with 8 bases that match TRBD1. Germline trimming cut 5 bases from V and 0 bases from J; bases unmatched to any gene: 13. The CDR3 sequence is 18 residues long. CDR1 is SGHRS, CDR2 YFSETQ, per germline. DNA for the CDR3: TGCGCCAGCAGTCTGACAGGGGTAGGACTTTCCTCTGGAAACACCATATATTTT. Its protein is CASSLTGVGLSSGNTIYF. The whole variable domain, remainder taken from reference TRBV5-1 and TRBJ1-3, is KAGVTQTPRYLIKTRGQQVTLSCSPISGHRSVSWYQQTPGQGLQFLFEYFSETQRNKGNFPGRFSGRQFSNSRSEMNVSTLELGDSALYLCASSLTGVGLSSGNTIYFGEGSWLTVV.

In DNA, the CDR3 is TGCGCCAGCAGCCAAGTGTCAACTAACACTGAAGCTTTCTTT. It is translated as CASSQVSTNTEAFF. The chain links TRBV4-3 to TRBJ1-1, with D hard to call. Germline CDR1 reads LGHNA; CDR2 reads YSLEER. This CDR3 comprises 14 residues. Trimming left V 1 base short and J 2 bases short, with 8 bases between.